Following are 17 T cell receptor beta chains from one sample sequenced in a study of cytomegalovirus exposure and HLA in healthy donors. PCR primers comprised 60 Vbeta and 13 Jbeta primers. The data were produced by immunoSEQ multiplex PCR, yet TCRdb's version contains in-frame clones alone and is incomplete. The sample contains fewer than 200,000 clones, around 75% of which appear only once. Sequenced: PBMCs. The origin of the receptors is a man younger than 35 in good health and CMV-seronegative.

The chain has TRBV28 and TRBJ1-4, with D uncertain. Trimming removed 3 bases from V and 6 bases from J, with 14 bases in between. The CDR3 is made up of 15 amino acids. Germline V gives CDR1 MDHEN, CDR2 SYDVKM. CDR3 bases: TGTGCCAGCAGTTTTGAACACCAAGTTGATGAAAAACTGTTTTTT. This codes for CASSFEHQVDEKLFF.

This clone was counted only a few times. J is TRBJ2-2 and V is TRBV6-5; a possible D gene is TRBD2 (6 bases). V was pared by 7 bases and J by 7 bases, with 13 bases between. The germline CDR1 and CDR2 sequences are MNHEY and SVGAGI. This CDR3 spans 13 amino acids. CDR3 sequence reads: CASTPGRFGELFF. The CDR3 DNA sequence: TGTGCCAGCACTCCGGGGAGGTTCGGGGAGCTGTTTTTT.

The gene calls are TRBV5-6 and TRBJ2-1, with D tentatively TRBD2 (5 bases). CDR3 length: 16 amino acids. The V end was cut by 0 bases, the J end by 0 bases, with 10 bases between. Germline CDR1 reads SGHDT; CDR2 reads YYEEEE. CDR3 sequence (DNA): TGTGCCAGCAGCTTGGGGTCGGGAAACTCCTACAATGAGCAGTTCTTC. As protein: CASSLGSGNSYNEQFF.

The rearrangement joins TRBV13 to TRBJ2-7; D call uncertain. The germline gives CDR1 PRHDT, CDR2 FYEKMQ (reference sequence). V lost 2 bases and J 0 bases, leaving 8 bases between the germline ends. This CDR3 region has 14 residues. CDR3 nucleotides: TGTGCCAGCAGCTTATCTGACACCTCCTACGAGCAGTACTTC. It encodes CASSLSDTSYEQYF.

The chain employs TRBV7-2 and TRBJ1-2; tentative D call: TRBD1 (6 bases). Germline V gene sequence: CDR1 SGHTA, CDR2 FQGNSA. Trimming cost V 10 bases and J 4 bases, with 16 bases left between them. The CDR3 spans 13 residues. The chain's CDR3 is CATLGAPGYGYTF. The CDR3 region has the DNA TGTGCCACTCTGGGGGCGCCAGGCTATGGCTACACCTTC.

The chain has TRBV7-6 and TRBJ1-3; weak D call: TRBD1 (5 bases). Germline lookup yields CDR1 SGHVS and CDR2 FNYEAQ. Trimming pared 5 bases from V and 0 bases from J, leaving 17 bases between. CDR3 length: 17 amino acids. The CDR3 region is CASSEAGPAFSGNTIYF. CDR3 in DNA: TGTGCCAGCAGCGAGGCGGGACCGGCCTTCTCTGGAAACACCATATATTTT.

The gene calls are TRBV6-1 and TRBJ2-5; D is perhaps TRBD1 (5 bases). The DNA end is a closer match to TRBJ2-7, so the J assignment may be wrong. Germline CDR1 MNHNS, CDR2 SASEGT. The CDR3 is 14 amino acids. The CDR3 DNA sequence: TGTGCCAGCAGTGAAGGGTATAGGGGTGGCGAGCAGTACTTC. The encoded protein is CASSEGYRGGEQYF.

The chain recombines TRBV12-5 with TRBJ2-5; perhaps TRBD2 as D (6 bases). V lost 4 bases to trimming and J lost 4 bases, with 10 bases between them. Germline CDR1 and CDR2: LGHNT and FRNRAP. CDR3 length: 13 amino acids. CDR3 region: CASGYWGGETQYF. CDR3 DNA: TGTGCTAGTGGTTATTGGGGAGGAGAGACCCAGTACTTC.

The chain uses TRBV18 and TRBJ2-2; 9 positions match TRBD1. Germline CDR1 reads KGHSH; CDR2 reads LQKENI. With V trimmed by 5 bases and J by 5 bases, 6 bases remained unmatched. This CDR3 spans 15 amino acids. In DNA form, the CDR3 reads TGTGCCAGCTCAACCGACAGGGGGAGTACCGGGGAGCTGTTTTTT. Translated, it gives CASSTDRGSTGELFF.

This clone is labeled as medium-sized (0.01 to 0.1%). The chain joins TRBV6-4 to TRBJ2-1; 12 bases match TRBD2. The CDR3 is 15 residues long. The ends lost 0 bases at V and 6 bases at J; junction bases unmatched: 0. From germline, CDR1 is MRHNA and CDR2 SNTAGT. CDR3 bases: TGTGCCAGCAGTGACTCGACTAGCGGGAGCAATGAGCAGTTCTTC. This gives the protein CASSDSTSGSNEQFF.

Only one count was recorded for this clone. Germline and junction disagree at one end, which may indicate a read error. This chain joins TRBV13 and TRBJ2-1, with TRBD2 matching 7 bases. Germline lookup yields CDR1 PRHDT and CDR2 FYEKMQ (reference sequence). The CDR3 has 15 residues. The DNA of the CDR3 is TGTGCCACAGCGGGGACGGGAGACCTCTACAATAAGCAGTTCTTC. Protein sequence: CATAGTGDLYNKQFF.

For this clone: A read error may produce the germline difference seen at one junction end. The chain employs TRBV7-9 and TRBJ2-2; no firm D call. CDR1 is SEHNR, CDR2 FQNEAQ, per germline (reference sequence). CDR3 length: 12 residues. The CDR3 DNA sequence: TGTTCCAGCAGCTTAGGGCGGTGGGAGCTGTTTTTT. Its translation: CSSSLGRWELFF.

This chain uses TRBV30 with TRBJ1-3; D is possibly TRBD1 (6 bases). Germline V gives CDR1 GTSNPN, CDR2 SVGIG (reference sequence). The CDR3 spans 14 residues. The ends were cut back, 2 bases at V and 2 bases at J, with 10 bases in the middle. The CDR3, as DNA: TGTGCCTGGAGTACCCGACAGGCTGGAAACACCATATATTTT. Amino acids: CAWSTRQAGNTIYF. The full variable domain, completed using reference TRBV30 and TRBJ1-3, is SQTIHQWPATLVQPVGSPLSLECTVEGTSNPNLYWYRQAAGRGLQLLFYSVGIGQISSEVPQNLSASRPQDRQFILSSKKLLLSDSGFYLCAWSTRQAGNTIYFGEGSWLTVV.

This chain connects TRBV15 to TRBJ2-2, with D perhaps matching TRBD2 (6 bases). Between the trimmed V and J ends, which lost 4 bases and 2 bases, there was a span of 8 bases. CDR3 size: 14 residues. Germline V lookup: CDR1 LNHNV, CDR2 YYDKDF (reference sequence). The CDR3 loop is CATSIAANTGELFF. DNA of the CDR3: TGTGCCACCAGCATAGCGGCCAACACCGGGGAGCTGTTTTTT.

The rearrangement joins TRBV11-2 to TRBJ2-7; 7 bases line up with TRBD2. J gave up 3 bases and V 0 bases, and 5 bases lay outside the gene matches. The CDR3 totals 15 residues. Germline loops: CDR1 SGHAT, CDR2 FQNNGV. CDR3 sequence reads: CASSLEGEGFYEQYF. CDR3 bases: TGTGCCAGCAGCTTAGAAGGGGAGGGGTTCTACGAGCAGTACTTC.

This clone was counted a single time. The V gene is TRBV4-1, the J gene TRBJ1-5; 9 bases fit TRBD1. The ends lost 3 bases at V and 7 bases at J; junction bases unmatched: 10. Germline loops: CDR1 MGHRA, CDR2 YSYEKL. The CDR3 loop spans 16 amino acids. The CDR3 DNA reads TGCGCCAGCAGCCATCCCAGGACAGGGGTCCCGCAGCCCCAGCATTTT. Its translation: CASSHPRTGVPQPQHF.

This chain uses TRBV19 with TRBJ2-7; TRBD2 is a possible D gene (5 bases). The CDR3 totals 15 residues. Trimming took off 1 base at V and 6 bases at J, with 16 bases between the two ends. Germline-derived CDR1 and CDR2 are LNHDA and SQIVND (reference sequence). CDR3 amino acids: CASSIAATSGFEQYF. In DNA form, the CDR3 reads TGTGCCAGTAGTATAGCGGCTACTAGTGGATTCGAGCAGTACTTC.